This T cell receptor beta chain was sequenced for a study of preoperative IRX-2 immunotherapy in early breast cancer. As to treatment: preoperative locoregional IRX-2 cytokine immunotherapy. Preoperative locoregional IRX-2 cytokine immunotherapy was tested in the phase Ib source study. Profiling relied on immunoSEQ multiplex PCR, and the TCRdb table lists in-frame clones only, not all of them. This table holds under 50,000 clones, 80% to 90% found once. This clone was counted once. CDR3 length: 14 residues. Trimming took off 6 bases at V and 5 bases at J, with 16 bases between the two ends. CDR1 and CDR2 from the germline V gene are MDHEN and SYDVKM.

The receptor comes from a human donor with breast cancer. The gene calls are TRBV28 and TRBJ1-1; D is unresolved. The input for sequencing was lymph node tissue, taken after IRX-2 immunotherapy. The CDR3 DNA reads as TGTGCCAGCAGCCTTCCTGGCCGGCGGACTGAAGCTTTCTTT. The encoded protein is CASSLPGRRTEAFF.